This passage covers 24 T cell receptor beta chains from one sample sequenced in a study of early T cells in non-severe SARS-CoV-2 infection. TCRdb re-called the 5' RACE reads through MiXCR, storing one row per CDR3 protein. Of 88,000 or so distinct CDR3 sequences listed, more than 12% are singletons. The sequencing input was whole blood. All receptors come from an adult who was a healthcare worker with PCR-confirmed SARS-CoV-2 infection or an uninfected control (not recorded which).

The V and J genes are TRBV9 and TRBJ1-4; a possible D gene is TRBD1 (5 bases). V was pared by 7 bases and J by 8 bases, with 15 bases between. In germline, CDR1 is SGDLS, CDR2 YYNGEE. This CDR3 is built from 13 residues. Here the CDR3 reads CASGNQGFEKLFF. CDR3 bases: TGTGCCAGCGGGAATCAGGGTTTCGAAAAACTGTTTTTT.

There are many counts of this clonotype. This sequence joins TRBV12-3 or TRBV12-4 and TRBJ1-6; D not certain. The CDR3 is made up of 14 amino acids. Trimming cost V 2 bases and J 7 bases, with 9 bases left between them. This CDR3 reads CASSLFGPNSPLHF. The CDR3 DNA is TGTGCCAGCAGTTTATTCGGGCCGAATTCACCCCTCCACTTT.

The chain carries TRBV28 and TRBJ1-2; D unresolved. CDR1 and CDR2 from the germline V gene are MDHEN and SYDVKM. The ends were cut back, 6 bases at V and 3 bases at J, with 11 bases in the middle. The CDR3 is 13 residues long. CDR3 sequence: CASRYGPYYGYTF. The CDR3 region has the DNA TGTGCCAGCAGATACGGACCCTACTATGGCTACACCTTC.

This clonotype was seen many times. The rearrangement links TRBV28 to TRBJ2-7, with D possibly TRBD2 on 6 matching bases. The CDR3 contains 17 residues. V lost 4 bases, J lost 0 bases, and 19 bases lay in between. Germline CDR1 is MDHEN and CDR2 is SYDVKM. CDR3 amino acids: CASSSPQGSGNSYEQYF. CDR3 bases: TGTGCCAGCAGTTCGCCCCAGGGTAGCGGTAACTCCTACGAGCAGTACTTC.

The chain carries TRBV20-1 and TRBJ1-5, with D possibly being TRBD1 (5 bases). Trimming pared 0 bases from V and 3 bases from J, leaving 12 bases between. Germline values: CDR1 DFQATT, CDR2 SNEGSKA (reference sequence). This CDR3 comprises 15 residues. The CDR3 bases are TGCAGTGCTAGAGATCCTGACAGTTACAATCAGCCCCAGCATTTT. Translation: CSARDPDSYNQPQHF.

This clonotype was counted ten times or more. V and J are TRBV19 and TRBJ1-4; tentatively, D is TRBD1 (6 bases). Germline V lookup: CDR1 LNHDA, CDR2 SQIVND (reference sequence). CDR3 length equals 15 residues. V dropped 5 bases and J dropped 7 bases, with 17 bases sitting between them. The CDR3 region is CASSPRRGLIEKLFF. The CDR3 coding sequence is TGTGCCAGTAGTCCCCGACGGGGGCTCATTGAAAAACTGTTTTTT. The full variable domain, in which reference TRBV19 and TRBJ1-4 provide the parts outside the CDR3, is DGGITQSPKYLFRKEGQNVTLSCEQNLNHDAMYWYRQDPGQGLRLIYYSQIVNDFQKGDIAEGYSVSREKKESFPLTVTSAQKNPTAFYLCASSPRRGLIEKLFFGSGTQLSVL.

A few counts support this clonotype. The J gene is TRBJ2-7, the V gene TRBV4-1, with D uncertain. There are 14 residues in the CDR3. From germline, CDR1 is MGHRA and CDR2 YSYEKL. Trimming stripped 4 bases from V and 7 bases from J, with 17 bases between. The CDR3 spells CASSPETAPREQYF. In DNA, the CDR3 is TGCGCCAGCAGCCCGGAGACGGCTCCTAGAGAGCAGTACTTC.

The rearrangement links TRBV18 to TRBJ2-7; TRBD2 might be the D (6 bases). The CDR3 totals 14 residues. Germline CDR1 and CDR2: KGHSH and LQKENI. V was trimmed by 3 bases and J by 3 bases, leaving 12 bases between them. The CDR3 reads CASSPTKTSYEQYF. Written as DNA, the CDR3 is TGTGCCAGCTCACCGACTAAGACTAGCTACGAGCAGTACTTC.

The chain recombines TRBV9 with TRBJ1-1, with D maybe TRBD1 (5 bases). The germline gives CDR1 SGDLS, CDR2 YYNGEE. The CDR3 covers 13 residues. V lost 3 bases and J lost 5, with 11 bases in between. The CDR3 protein is CASSEGTGTEAFF. The DNA of the CDR3 is TGTGCCAGCAGCGAGGGGACGGGAACTGAAGCTTTCTTT.

The V gene is TRBV12-3 or TRBV12-4, the J gene TRBJ2-1; 13 bases are shared with TRBD2. The CDR3 consists of 16 residues. V gave up 5 bases and J gave up 2 bases; unmatched junction bases: 3. DNA of the CDR3: TGTGCCAGCAGTCGCACTAGCGGGAGGGCCTACAATGAGCAGTTCTTC. This sequence encodes CASSRTSGRAYNEQFF.

For this clonotype: A read error may explain this, as a much larger clone is one base away. This chain links TRBV10-3 with TRBJ2-3; TRBD2 aligns across 9 bases. Looked up from germline, CDR1 is ENHRY and CDR2 is SYGVKD. Germline trimming cut 2 bases from V and 3 bases from J; bases unmatched to any gene: 6. This CDR3 has 16 amino acids. The CDR3: CAISESLAGVTDTQYF. The CDR3 DNA follows: TGTGCCATCAGTGAGAGCTTAGCGGGAGTGACAGATACGCAGTATTTT.

In this sample, this clonotype turned up many times. V gene TRBV28 combines with J gene TRBJ2-7, with D tentatively TRBD2 (5 bases). Trimming stripped 1 base from V and 2 bases from J, with 9 bases between. Germline loops: CDR1 MDHEN, CDR2 SYDVKM. This CDR3 is built from 14 residues. In DNA form, the CDR3 reads TGTGCCAGCAGTTTATCACAGCGGCCCTACGAGCAGTACTTC. Its translation: CASSLSQRPYEQYF.

This clonotype was observed many times. The CDR3 nucleotides are TGTGCCAGCTCACCACCATTAGCGGGAAAAGTGGAGCAGTACTTC. This sequence encodes CASSPPLAGKVEQYF. The V call is TRBV18, the J call TRBJ2-7; 8 nucleotides align to TRBD2. Looked up from germline, CDR1 is KGHSH and CDR2 is LQKENI. CDR3 length equals 15 residues. V lost 0 bases and J lost 7; bases outside the gene matches: 8.

This clonotype was observed a handful of times. This chain uses TRBV6-5 with TRBJ2-3; possible D gene TRBD2, 6 bases. The germline CDR1 and CDR2 sequences are MNHEY and SVGAGI. The CDR3 has 13 amino acids. The V end lost 9 bases, the J end lost 0 bases, and 10 bases lay between the germline ends. The CDR3 region is CASLAPSTDTQYF. In nucleotides, the CDR3 is TGTGCCAGTCTAGCGCCGAGCACAGATACGCAGTATTTT.

V gene TRBV29-1 combines with J gene TRBJ2-7; D possibly matches TRBD1 or TRBD2 (5 bases each). Germline CDR1 SQVTM, CDR2 ANQGSEA. CDR3 length equals 13 residues. Trimming removed 7 bases from V and 0 bases from J, with 13 bases in between. CDR3 in DNA: TGCAGCGCTAGGGACGGCCACTCCTACGAGCAGTACTTC. Its protein is CSARDGHSYEQYF.

The genes are TRBV12-3 or TRBV12-4 and TRBJ1-2, with D possibly being TRBD1 (5 bases). Trimming shortened V by 7 bases and J by 0 bases, and 12 bases separated the two germline ends. This CDR3 region has 14 residues. The CDR3 nucleotides read TGTGCCAGCACCCAGGGAAACACTAACTATGGCTACACCTTC. This gives the protein CASTQGNTNYGYTF.

The chain joins TRBV6-5 to TRBJ2-7, with D unresolved. This CDR3 region has 12 residues. Germline assignment: CDR1 MNHEY and CDR2 SVGAGI. Trimming stripped 9 bases from V and 6 bases from J, with 15 bases between. DNA for the CDR3: TGTGCCAGTGGGTCAGGAGTATTCGAGCAGTACTTC. This encodes CASGSGVFEQYF.

The chain employs TRBV7-9 and TRBJ2-5; D unclear. Trimming shortened V by 4 bases and J by 3 bases, and 9 bases separated the two germline ends. The CDR3 consists of 13 residues. The germline CDR1 and CDR2 sequences are SEHNR and FQNEAQ (reference sequence). The DNA for the CDR3 is TGTGCCAGCAGCTCCGTAGGAAAAGAGACCCAGTACTTC. Amino acids: CASSSVGKETQYF. Drawing the rest from reference TRBV7-9 and TRBJ2-5, the complete variable domain is DTGVSQNPRHKITKRGQNVTFRCDPISEHNRLYWYRQTLGQGPEFLTYFQNEAQLEKSRLLSDRFSAERPKGSFSTLEIQRTEQGDSAMYLCASSSVGKETQYFGPGTRLLVL.

The chain links TRBV28 to TRBJ2-3; D unresolved. The germline V gene has CDR1 MDHEN and CDR2 SYDVKM. V lost 5 bases and J lost 2, with 11 bases in between. This CDR3 has 14 residues. The CDR3 sequence is CASSRNGHTDTQYF. In nucleotides, the CDR3 is TGTGCCAGCAGTCGTAACGGTCACACAGATACGCAGTATTTT.

This clonotype was recorded at least ten times. The chain is built from TRBV20-1 and TRBJ2-3; 8 bases align to TRBD2. Per germline, CDR1 DFQATT and CDR2 SNEGSKA (reference sequence). The CDR3 runs 16 residues. J gave up 4 bases and V 0 bases, and 9 bases lay outside the gene matches. In DNA, the CDR3 is TGCAGTGCTAGAGATCTCGGAGCGGGAGAGTCAGATACGCAGTATTTT. Its protein is CSARDLGAGESDTQYF.

This clonotype was seen a few times. The chain carries TRBV30 and TRBJ2-1; D might be TRBD2 (6 bases). The V and J ends lost 2 bases and 8 bases respectively, with 16 bases between them. The CDR3 sequence is 14 residues long. Germline loops: CDR1 GTSNPN, CDR2 SVGIG (reference sequence). The CDR3 DNA is TGTGCCTGGAGTAGGGAACTAGCCACCGATGAGCAGTTCTTC. This encodes CAWSRELATDEQFF. The variable domain in full, completed from reference TRBV30 and TRBJ2-1, reads SQTIHQWPATLVQPVGSPLSLECTVEGTSNPNLYWYRQAAGRGLQLLFYSVGIGQISSEVPQNLSASRPQDRQFILSSKKLLLSDSGFYLCAWSRELATDEQFFGPGTRLTVL.

The gene calls are TRBV20-1 and TRBJ1-6; D is ambiguous. Trimming removed 0 bases at V and 7 bases at J, with 13 bases between. This CDR3 has 15 amino acids. Germline-derived CDR1 and CDR2 are DFQATT and SNEGSKA (reference sequence). The CDR3 nucleotides read TGCAGTGCTAGAGACCTTGGACTGAGAAATTCACCCCTCCACTTT. It codes for CSARDLGLRNSPLHF.

This rearrangement joins TRBV29-1 to TRBJ1-1, with D possibly matching TRBD1 (5 bases). Trimming pared 4 bases from V and 4 bases from J, leaving 19 bases between. This CDR3 spans 15 amino acids. Germline V gene lookup returns CDR1 SQVTM and CDR2 ANQGSEA. The CDR3, as DNA: TGCAGCGTTGGGTATACGGGGATTAGGGGCACTGAAGCTTTCTTT. This codes for CSVGYTGIRGTEAFF.

This clonotype was observed a handful of times. The gene calls are TRBV28 and TRBJ1-1, with TRBD1 matching 7 bases. The J segment lost 4 bases and the V segment lost 11 bases, leaving 10 bases of the junction unmatched. The germline V gene has CDR1 MDHEN and CDR2 SYDVKM. The CDR3 covers 13 residues. The CDR3 protein is CASIRGQSTEAFF. CDR3 DNA sequence: TGTGCCTCAATCCGGGGACAGAGCACTGAAGCTTTCTTT.